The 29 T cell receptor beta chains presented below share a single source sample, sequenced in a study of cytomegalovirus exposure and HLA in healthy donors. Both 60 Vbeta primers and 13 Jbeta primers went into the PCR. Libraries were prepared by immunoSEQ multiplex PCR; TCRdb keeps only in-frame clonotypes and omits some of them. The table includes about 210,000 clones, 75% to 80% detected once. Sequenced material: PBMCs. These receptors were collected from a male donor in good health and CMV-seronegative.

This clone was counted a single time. CDR3 in DNA: TGTGCCAGCAGTTACTCGGGCAGACCTGAAGCTTTCTTT. This encodes CASSYSGRPEAFF. The gene calls are TRBV6-6 and TRBJ1-1; D is unclear. Germline V lookup: CDR1 MNHNY, CDR2 SVGAGI (reference sequence). This CDR3 contains 13 residues. V shed 0 bases and J shed 6 bases, with 8 bases lying between them.

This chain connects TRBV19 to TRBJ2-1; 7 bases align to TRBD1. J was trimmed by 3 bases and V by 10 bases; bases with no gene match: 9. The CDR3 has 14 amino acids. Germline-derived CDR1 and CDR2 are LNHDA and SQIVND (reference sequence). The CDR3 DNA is TGTGCCACCCGGGACAGACTAAGCTACAATGAGCAGTTCTTC. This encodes CATRDRLSYNEQFF. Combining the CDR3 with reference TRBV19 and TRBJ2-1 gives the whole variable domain DGGITQSPKYLFRKEGQNVTLSCEQNLNHDAMYWYRQDPGQGLRLIYYSQIVNDFQKGDIAEGYSVSREKKESFPLTVTSAQKNPTAFYLCATRDRLSYNEQFFGPGTRLTVL.

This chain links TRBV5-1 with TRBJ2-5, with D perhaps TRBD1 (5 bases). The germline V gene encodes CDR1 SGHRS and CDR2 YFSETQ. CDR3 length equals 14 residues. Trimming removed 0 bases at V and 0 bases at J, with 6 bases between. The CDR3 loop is CASSLVGDQETQYF. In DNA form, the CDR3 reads TGCGCCAGCAGCTTGGTAGGGGACCAAGAGACCCAGTACTTC.

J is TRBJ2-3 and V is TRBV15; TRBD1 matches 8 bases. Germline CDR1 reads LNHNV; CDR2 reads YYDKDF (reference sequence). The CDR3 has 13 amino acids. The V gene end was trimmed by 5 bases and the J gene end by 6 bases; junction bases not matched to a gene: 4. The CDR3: CATSRYRGDTQYF. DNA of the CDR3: TGTGCCACCAGCCGTTACAGGGGGGATACGCAGTATTTT.

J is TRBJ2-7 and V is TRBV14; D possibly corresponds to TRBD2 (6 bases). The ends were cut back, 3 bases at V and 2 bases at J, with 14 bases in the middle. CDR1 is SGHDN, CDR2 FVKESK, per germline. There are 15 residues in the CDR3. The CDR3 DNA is TGTGCCAGCAGCCAGAGGAGGGGAGGCCCCTACGAGCAGTACTTC. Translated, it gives CASSQRRGGPYEQYF.

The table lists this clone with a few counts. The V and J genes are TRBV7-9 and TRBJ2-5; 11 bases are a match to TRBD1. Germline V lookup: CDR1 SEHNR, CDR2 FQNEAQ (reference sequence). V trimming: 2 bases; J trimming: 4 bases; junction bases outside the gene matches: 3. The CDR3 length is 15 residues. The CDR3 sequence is CASSLRDRGVETQYF. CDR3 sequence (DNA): TGTGCCAGCAGCTTAAGGGACAGGGGGGTAGAGACCCAGTACTTC.

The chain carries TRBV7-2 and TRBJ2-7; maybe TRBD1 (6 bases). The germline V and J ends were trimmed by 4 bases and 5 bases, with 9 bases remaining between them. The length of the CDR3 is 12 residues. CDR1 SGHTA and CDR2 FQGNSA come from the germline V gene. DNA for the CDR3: TGTGCCAGCAGCTCCCGGGACAACGAGCAGTACTTC. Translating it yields CASSSRDNEQYF.

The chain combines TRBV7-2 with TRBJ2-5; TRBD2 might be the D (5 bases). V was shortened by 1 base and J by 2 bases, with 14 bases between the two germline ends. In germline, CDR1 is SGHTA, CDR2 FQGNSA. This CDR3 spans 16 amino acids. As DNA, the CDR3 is TGTGCCAGCAGCTTAGGGTCGCGGGCCGGACAAGAGACCCAGTACTTC. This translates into CASSLGSRAGQETQYF. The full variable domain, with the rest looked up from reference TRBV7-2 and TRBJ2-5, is GAGVSQSPSNKVTEKGKDVELRCDPISGHTALYWYRQSLGQGLEFLIYFQGNSAPDKSGLPSDRFSAERTGGSVSTLTIQRTQQEDSAVYLCASSLGSRAGQETQYFGPGTRLLVL.

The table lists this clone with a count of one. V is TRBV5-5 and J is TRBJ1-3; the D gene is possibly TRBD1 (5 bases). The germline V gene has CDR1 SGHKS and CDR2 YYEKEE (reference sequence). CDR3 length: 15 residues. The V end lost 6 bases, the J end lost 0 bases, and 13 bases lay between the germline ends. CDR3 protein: CASNLGPISGNTIYF. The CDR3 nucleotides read TGTGCCAGCAACCTGGGGCCGATCTCTGGAAACACCATATATTTT.

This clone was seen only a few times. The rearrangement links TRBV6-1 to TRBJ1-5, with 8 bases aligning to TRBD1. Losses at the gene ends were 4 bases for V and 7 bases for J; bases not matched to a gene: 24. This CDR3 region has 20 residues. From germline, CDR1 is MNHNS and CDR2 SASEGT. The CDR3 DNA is TGTGCCAGCAGTGTCACCCCTCCTTCACCCGGACAGGGTCGAGGGCAGCCCCAGCATTTT. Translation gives CASSVTPPSPGQGRGQPQHF.

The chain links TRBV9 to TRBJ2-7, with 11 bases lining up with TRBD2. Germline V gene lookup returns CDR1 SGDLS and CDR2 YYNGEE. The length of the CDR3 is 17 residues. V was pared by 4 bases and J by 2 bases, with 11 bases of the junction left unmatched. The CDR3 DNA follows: TGTGCCAGCAGCCAAGAGATTGGGACTAGCGGAACCTACGAGCAGTACTTC. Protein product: CASSQEIGTSGTYEQYF. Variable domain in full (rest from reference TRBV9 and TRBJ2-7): DSGVTQTPKHLITATGQRVTLRCSPRSGDLSVYWYQQSLDQGLQFLIQYYNGEERAKGNILERFSAQQFPDLHSELNLSSLELGDSALYFCASSQEIGTSGTYEQYFGPGTRLTVT.

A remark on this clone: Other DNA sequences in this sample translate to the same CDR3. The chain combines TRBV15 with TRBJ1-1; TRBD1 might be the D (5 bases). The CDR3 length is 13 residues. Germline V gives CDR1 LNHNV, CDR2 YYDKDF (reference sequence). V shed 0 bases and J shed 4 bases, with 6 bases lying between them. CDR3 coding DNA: TGTGCCACCAGCAGAGATAGGGGCACTGAAGCTTTCTTT. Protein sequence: CATSRDRGTEAFF.

CDR3 amino acids: CASSPRTGTSEQYF. The CDR3 DNA reads TGTGCCAGCAGCCCTCGGACAGGGACGTCCGAGCAGTACTTC. The V call is TRBV9, the J call TRBJ2-5, with 8 bases aligning to TRBD1. Gene TRBJ2-7 matches the end of the DNA better, so the J call may be wrong. Germline assignment: CDR1 SGDLS and CDR2 YYNGEE. CDR3 length: 14 amino acids.

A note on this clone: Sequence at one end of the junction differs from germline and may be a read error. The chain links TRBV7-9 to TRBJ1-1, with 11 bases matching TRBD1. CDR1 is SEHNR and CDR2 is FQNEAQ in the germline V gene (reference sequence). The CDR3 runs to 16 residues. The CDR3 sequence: CAGSPAGTGGNTEAFF. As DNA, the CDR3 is TGTGCCGGCAGCCCCGCCGGGACAGGGGGGAACACTGAAGCTTTCTTT.

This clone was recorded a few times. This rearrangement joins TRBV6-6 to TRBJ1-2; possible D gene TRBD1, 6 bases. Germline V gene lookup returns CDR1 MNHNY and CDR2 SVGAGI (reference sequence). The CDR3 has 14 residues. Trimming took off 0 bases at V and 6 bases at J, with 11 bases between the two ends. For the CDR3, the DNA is TGTGCCAGCAGTTACTCGTACAGGGTAGATGGCTACACCTTC. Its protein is CASSYSYRVDGYTF.

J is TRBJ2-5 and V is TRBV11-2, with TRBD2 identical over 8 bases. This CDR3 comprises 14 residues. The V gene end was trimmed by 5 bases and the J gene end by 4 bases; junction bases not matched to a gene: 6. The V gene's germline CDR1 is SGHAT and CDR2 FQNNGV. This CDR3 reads CASSQAGVGETQYF. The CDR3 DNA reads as TGTGCCAGCAGCCAAGCGGGAGTGGGAGAGACCCAGTACTTC.

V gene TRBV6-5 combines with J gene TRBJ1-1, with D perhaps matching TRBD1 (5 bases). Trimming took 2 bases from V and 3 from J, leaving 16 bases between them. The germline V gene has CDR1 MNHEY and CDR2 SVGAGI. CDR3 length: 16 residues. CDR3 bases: TGTGCCAGCAGTTACGTCAGTCTGGGGCTACACACTGAAGCTTTCTTT. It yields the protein CASSYVSLGLHTEAFF.

The CDR3: CASSPSGGDYEQYF. The CDR3 region has the DNA TGTGCCAGCTCACCTAGCGGGGGGGACTACGAGCAGTACTTC. This chain uses TRBV18 with TRBJ2-7; 11 bases agree with TRBD2. This CDR3 contains 14 residues. CDR1 KGHSH and CDR2 LQKENI come from the germline V gene. The V and J ends lost 3 bases and 3 bases, in that order; junction bases with no gene match: 1.

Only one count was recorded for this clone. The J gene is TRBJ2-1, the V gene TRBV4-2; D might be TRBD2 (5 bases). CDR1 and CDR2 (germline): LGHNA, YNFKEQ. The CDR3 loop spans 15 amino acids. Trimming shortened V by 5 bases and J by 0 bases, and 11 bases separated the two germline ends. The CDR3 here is CASSEGSYSYNEQFF. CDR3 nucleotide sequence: TGTGCCAGCAGCGAAGGGAGTTACTCCTACAATGAGCAGTTCTTC.

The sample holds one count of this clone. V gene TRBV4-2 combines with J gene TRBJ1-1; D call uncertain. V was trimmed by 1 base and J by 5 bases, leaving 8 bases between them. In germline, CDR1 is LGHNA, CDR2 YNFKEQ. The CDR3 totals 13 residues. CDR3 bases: TGTGCCAGCAGCCAAGGGGCGTTGACTGAAGCTTTCTTT. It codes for CASSQGALTEAFF.

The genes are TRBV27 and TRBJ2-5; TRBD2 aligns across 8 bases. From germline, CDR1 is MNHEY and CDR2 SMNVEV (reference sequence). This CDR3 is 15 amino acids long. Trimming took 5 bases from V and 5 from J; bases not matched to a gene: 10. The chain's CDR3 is CASSALGLASETQYF. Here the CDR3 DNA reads TGTGCCAGCAGTGCCCTCGGACTAGCTTCGGAGACCCAGTACTTC.

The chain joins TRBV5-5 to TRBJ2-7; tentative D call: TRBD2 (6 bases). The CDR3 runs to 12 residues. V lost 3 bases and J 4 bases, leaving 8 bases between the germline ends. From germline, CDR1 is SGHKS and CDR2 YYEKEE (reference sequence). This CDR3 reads CASSSGLYEQYF. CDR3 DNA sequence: TGTGCCAGCAGCTCGGGACTGTACGAGCAGTACTTC.

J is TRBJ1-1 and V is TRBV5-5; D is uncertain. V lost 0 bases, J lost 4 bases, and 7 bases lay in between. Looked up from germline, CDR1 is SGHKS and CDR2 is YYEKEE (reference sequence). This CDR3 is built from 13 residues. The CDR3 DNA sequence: TGTGCCAGCAGCTTGGTGCGGGGCACTGAAGCTTTCTTT. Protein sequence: CASSLVRGTEAFF.

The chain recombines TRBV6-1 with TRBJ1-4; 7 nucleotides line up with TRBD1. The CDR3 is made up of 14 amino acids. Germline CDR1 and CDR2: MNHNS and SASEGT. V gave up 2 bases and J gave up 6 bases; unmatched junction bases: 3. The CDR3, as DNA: TGTGCCAGCAGTGAAACACAGGGGTATGAAAAACTGTTTTTT. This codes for CASSETQGYEKLFF.

The CDR3: CAWSEGVASYEQYF. The CDR3 DNA follows: TGTGCCTGGAGTGAAGGAGTAGCCTCCTACGAGCAGTACTTC. The chain recombines TRBV30 with TRBJ2-7; D unresolved. Trimming shortened V by 1 base and J by 0 bases, and 10 bases separated the two germline ends. CDR1 is GTSNPN, CDR2 SVGIG, per germline (reference sequence). The CDR3 contains 14 residues.

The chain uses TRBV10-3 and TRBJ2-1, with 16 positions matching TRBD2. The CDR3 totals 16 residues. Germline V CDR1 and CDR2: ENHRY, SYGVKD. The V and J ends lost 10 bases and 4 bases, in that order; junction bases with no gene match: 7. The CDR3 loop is CATGTSGGAGYNEQFF. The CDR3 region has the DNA TGTGCCACCGGGACTAGCGGGGGGGCAGGATACAATGAGCAGTTCTTC.

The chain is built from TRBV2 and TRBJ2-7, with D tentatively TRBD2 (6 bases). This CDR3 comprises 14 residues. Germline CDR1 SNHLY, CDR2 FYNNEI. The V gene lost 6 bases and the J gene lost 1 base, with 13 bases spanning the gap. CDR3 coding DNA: TGTGCCAGCAGGTGGAGGGAAGCGTCCTACGAGCAGTACTTC. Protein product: CASRWREASYEQYF.

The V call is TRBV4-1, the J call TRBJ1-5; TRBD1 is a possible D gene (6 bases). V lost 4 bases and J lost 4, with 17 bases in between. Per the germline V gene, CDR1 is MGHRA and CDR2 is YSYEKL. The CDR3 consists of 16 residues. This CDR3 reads CASSREDGTRNQPQHF. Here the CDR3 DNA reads TGCGCCAGCAGCCGAGAGGACGGGACACGGAATCAGCCCCAGCATTTT.

CDR3 DNA: TGCGCCAGCAGCCAAGTAGCGGGAGGGCCCAATACGCAGTATTTT. This encodes CASSQVAGGPNTQYF. The chain has TRBV4-3 and TRBJ2-3, with 11 bases lining up with TRBD2. Germline CDR1 reads LGHNA; CDR2 reads YSLEER. This CDR3 spans 15 amino acids. The J segment lost 7 bases and the V segment lost 1 base, leaving 4 bases of the junction unmatched.